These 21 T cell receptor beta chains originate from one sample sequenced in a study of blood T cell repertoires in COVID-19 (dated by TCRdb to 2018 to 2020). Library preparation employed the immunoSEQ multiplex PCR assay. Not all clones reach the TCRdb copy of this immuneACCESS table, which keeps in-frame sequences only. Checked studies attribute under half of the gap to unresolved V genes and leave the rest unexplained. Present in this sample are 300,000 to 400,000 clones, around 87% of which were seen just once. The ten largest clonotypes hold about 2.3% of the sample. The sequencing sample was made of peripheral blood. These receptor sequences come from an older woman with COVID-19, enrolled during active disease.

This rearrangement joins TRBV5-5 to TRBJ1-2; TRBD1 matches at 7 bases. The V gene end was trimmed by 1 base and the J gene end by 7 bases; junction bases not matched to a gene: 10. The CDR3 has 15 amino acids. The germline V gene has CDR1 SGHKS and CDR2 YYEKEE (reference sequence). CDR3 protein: CASSLTEGAGAGYTF. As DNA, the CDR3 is TGTGCCAGCAGCTTGACGGAGGGGGCCGGGGCTGGCTACACCTTC.

CDR3: CASSQGGTGGANYGYTF. In DNA, the CDR3 is TGCGCCAGCAGCCAAGGGGGGACAGGGGGCGCCAACTATGGCTACACCTTC. The V call is TRBV5-1, the J call TRBJ1-2; TRBD1 matches at 12 bases. Germline CDR1 and CDR2: SGHRS and YFSETQ. The CDR3 extends over 17 amino acids. With 4 bases clipped from V and 2 bases from J, the junction kept 9 bases outside the gene matches. The full variable domain, completed using reference TRBV5-1 and TRBJ1-2, is KAGVTQTPRYLIKTRGQQVTLSCSPISGHRSVSWYQQTPGQGLQFLFEYFSETQRNKGNFPGRFSGRQFSNSRSEMNVSTLELGDSALYLCASSQGGTGGANYGYTFGSGTRLTVV.

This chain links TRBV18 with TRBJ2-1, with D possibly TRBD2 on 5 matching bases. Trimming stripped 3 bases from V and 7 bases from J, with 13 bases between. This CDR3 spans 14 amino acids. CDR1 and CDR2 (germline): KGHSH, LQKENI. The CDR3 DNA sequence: TGTGCCAGCTCACCTGGGAGCTCTAGAAATGAGCAGTTCTTC. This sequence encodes CASSPGSSRNEQFF.

CDR3 DNA sequence: TGTGCCAGCAGTTCCTCCGGGGGTCCCTACGAGCAGTACTTC. It yields the protein CASSSSGGPYEQYF. The genes are TRBV6-5 and TRBJ2-7, with D tentatively TRBD2 (6 bases). This CDR3 is built from 14 residues. Trimming removed 4 bases at V and 2 bases at J, with 12 bases between. CDR1 and CDR2 from the germline V gene are MNHEY and SVGAGI.

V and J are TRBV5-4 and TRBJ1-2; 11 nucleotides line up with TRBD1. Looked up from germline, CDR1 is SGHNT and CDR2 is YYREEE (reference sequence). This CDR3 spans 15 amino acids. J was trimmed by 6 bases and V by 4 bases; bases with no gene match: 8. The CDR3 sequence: CASSRSMGQGDGYTF. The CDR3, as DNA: TGTGCCAGCAGCCGGTCGATGGGACAGGGGGATGGCTACACCTTC.

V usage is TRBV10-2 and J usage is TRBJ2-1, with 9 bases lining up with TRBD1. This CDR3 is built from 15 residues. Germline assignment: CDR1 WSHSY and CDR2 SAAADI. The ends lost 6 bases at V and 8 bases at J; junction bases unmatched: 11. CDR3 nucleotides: TGCGCCAGCAGGGCCGGGGGACAGGGCCGGGATGAGCAGTTCTTC. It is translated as CASRAGGQGRDEQFF.

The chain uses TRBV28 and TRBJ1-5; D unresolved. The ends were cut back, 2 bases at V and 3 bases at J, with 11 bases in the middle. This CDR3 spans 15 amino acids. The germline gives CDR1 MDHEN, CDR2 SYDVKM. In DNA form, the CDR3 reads TGTGCCAGCAGTTTAGTGGGGAGTGACAATCAGCCCCAGCATTTT. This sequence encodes CASSLVGSDNQPQHF.

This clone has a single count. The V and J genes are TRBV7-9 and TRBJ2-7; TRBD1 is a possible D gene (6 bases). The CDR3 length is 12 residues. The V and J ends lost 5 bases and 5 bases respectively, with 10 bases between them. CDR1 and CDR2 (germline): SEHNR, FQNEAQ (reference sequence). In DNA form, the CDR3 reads TGTGCCAGCAGCCTGACAGGTCACGAGCAGTACTTC. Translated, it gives CASSLTGHEQYF.

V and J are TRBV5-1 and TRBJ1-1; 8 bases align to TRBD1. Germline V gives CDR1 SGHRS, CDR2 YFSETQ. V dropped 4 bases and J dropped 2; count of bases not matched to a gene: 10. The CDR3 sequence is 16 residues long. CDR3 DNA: TGCGCCAGCAGCCAAGTCGGGGCAGGGGGCAACACTGAAGCTTTCTTT. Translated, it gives CASSQVGAGGNTEAFF.

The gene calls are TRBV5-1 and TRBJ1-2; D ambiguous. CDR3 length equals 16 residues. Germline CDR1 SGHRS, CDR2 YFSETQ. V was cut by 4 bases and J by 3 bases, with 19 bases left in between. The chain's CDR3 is CASSPAGRVWDYGYTF. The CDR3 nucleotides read TGCGCCAGCAGCCCGGCCGGCCGGGTGTGGGACTATGGCTACACCTTC.

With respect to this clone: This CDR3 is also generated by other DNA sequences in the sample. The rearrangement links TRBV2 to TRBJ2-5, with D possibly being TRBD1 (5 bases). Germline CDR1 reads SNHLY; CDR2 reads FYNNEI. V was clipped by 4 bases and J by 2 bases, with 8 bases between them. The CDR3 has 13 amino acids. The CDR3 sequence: CASSGGLQETQYF. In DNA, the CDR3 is TGTGCCAGCAGTGGGGGCCTGCAAGAGACCCAGTACTTC.

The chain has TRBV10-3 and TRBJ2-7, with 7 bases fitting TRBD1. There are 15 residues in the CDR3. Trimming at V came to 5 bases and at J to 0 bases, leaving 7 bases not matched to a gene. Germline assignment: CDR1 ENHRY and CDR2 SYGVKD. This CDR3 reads CAISPGQESSYEQYF. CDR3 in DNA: TGTGCCATCAGTCCCGGACAGGAGAGCTCCTACGAGCAGTACTTC.

The CDR3 loop reads CASSVRTNNSPLHF. CDR3 sequence (DNA): TGTGCCAGCAGCGTCAGAACCAATAATTCACCCCTCCACTTT. The gene calls are TRBV9 and TRBJ1-6; D remains ambiguous. CDR1 is SGDLS, CDR2 YYNGEE, per germline. CDR3 size: 14 residues. Between the trimmed V and J ends, which lost 2 bases and 5 bases, there was a span of 8 bases. The whole variable domain, filled in from reference TRBV9 and TRBJ1-6, reads DSGVTQTPKHLITATGQRVTLRCSPRSGDLSVYWYQQSLDQGLQFLIQYYNGEERAKGNILERFSAQQFPDLHSELNLSSLELGDSALYFCASSVRTNNSPLHFGNGTRLTVT.

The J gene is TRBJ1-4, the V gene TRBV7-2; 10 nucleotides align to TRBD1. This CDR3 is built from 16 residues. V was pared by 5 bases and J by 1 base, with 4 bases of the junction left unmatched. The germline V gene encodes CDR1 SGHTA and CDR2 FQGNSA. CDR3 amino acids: CASSPDRGITNEKLFF. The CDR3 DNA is TGTGCCAGCAGCCCGGACAGGGGGATAACTAATGAAAAACTGTTTTTT. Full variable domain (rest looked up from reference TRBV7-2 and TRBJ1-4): GAGVSQSPSNKVTEKGKDVELRCDPISGHTALYWYRQSLGQGLEFLIYFQGNSAPDKSGLPSDRFSAERTGGSVSTLTIQRTQQEDSAVYLCASSPDRGITNEKLFFGSGTQLSVL.

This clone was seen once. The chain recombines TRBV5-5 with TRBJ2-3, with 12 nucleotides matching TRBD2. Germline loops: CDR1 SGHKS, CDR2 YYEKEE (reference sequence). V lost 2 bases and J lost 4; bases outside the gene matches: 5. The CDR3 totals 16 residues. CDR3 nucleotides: TGTGCCAGCAGCTTTAGACTAGCGGGGGTGGCAGATACGCAGTATTTT. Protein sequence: CASSFRLAGVADTQYF.

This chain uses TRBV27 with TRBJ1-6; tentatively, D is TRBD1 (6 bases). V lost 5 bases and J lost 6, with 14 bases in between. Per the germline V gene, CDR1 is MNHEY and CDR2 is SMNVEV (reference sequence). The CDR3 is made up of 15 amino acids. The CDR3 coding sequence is TGTGCCAGCAGTCAATGGACAGTTAGTAATTCACCCCTCCACTTT. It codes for CASSQWTVSNSPLHF.

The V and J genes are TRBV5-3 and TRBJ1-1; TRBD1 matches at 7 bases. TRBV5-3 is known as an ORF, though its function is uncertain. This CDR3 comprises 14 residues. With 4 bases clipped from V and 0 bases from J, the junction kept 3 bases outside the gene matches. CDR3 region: CARSNRGVNTEAFF. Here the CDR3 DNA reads TGTGCCAGAAGCAACAGGGGAGTGAACACTGAAGCTTTCTTT.

This CDR3 reads CASSIDAGGSYEQYF. In DNA, the CDR3 is TGTGCCAGTAGTATAGATGCAGGGGGATCCTACGAGCAGTACTTC. The chain has TRBV19 and TRBJ2-7; 7 bases agree with TRBD1. Germline V gene lookup returns CDR1 LNHDA and CDR2 SQIVND (reference sequence). V was pared by 0 bases and J by 1 base, with 3 bases of the junction left unmatched. This CDR3 contains 15 residues.

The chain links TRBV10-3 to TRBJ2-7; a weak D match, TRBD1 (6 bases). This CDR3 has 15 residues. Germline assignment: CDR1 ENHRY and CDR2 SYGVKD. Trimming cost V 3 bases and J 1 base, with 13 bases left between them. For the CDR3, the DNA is TGTGCCATCAGTGATTGGGGCGGACAGTCCTACGAGCAGTACTTC. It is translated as CAISDWGGQSYEQYF.

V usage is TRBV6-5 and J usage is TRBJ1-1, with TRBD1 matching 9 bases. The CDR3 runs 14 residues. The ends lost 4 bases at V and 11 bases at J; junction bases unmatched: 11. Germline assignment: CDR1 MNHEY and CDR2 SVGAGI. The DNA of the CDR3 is TGTGCCAGCAGTTCCGGGACAGGGATCTCGTACGCTTTCTTT. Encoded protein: CASSSGTGISYAFF.

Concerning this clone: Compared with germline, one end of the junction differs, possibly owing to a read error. DNA of the CDR3: TGTGCCAGCAGCCCAAAACGGACAGGGGATCGACCCTCCTTT. Translating gives CASSPKRTGDRPSF. This chain joins TRBV11-1 and TRBJ1-1; 9 bases line up with TRBD1. CDR1 SGHAT and CDR2 FQDESV come from the germline V gene (reference sequence). This CDR3 region has 14 residues.